A selection of T cell receptor beta chains follows, all from one sample in a study of T cell changes during pregnancy in multiple sclerosis. Method: immunoSEQ multiplex PCR; TCRdb's copy keeps in-frame clones and lacks some. The sample lists approximately 30,000 clones, 85% to 95% occurring once. The sample here was CD4+ T cells from peripheral blood mononuclear cells, taken after pregnancy. Receptors were obtained from a female donor with multiple sclerosis, enrolled in a pregnancy study. CDR3s include the opening cysteine and the closing phenylalanine or tryptophan. Fields, in order: J gene, clone size, D gene, V gene, CDR3 DNA, CDR3 protein. D genes are given only for firm matches. Some rows have no size entry. The others give once, few or many, or a class for an expanded clone.

>TRBJ1-3|.|TRBD1|TRBV2
TGTGCCAGCAGTGTGGACAGGGGAAATGGAAACACCATATATTTT
CASSVDRGNGNTIYF
>TRBJ2-1|.|TRBD2|TRBV4-3
TGCGCCAGCAGCCACGACGCTACTAGCGGGGGCCAAAATGAGCAGTTCTTC
CASSHDATSGGQNEQFF
>TRBJ2-1|.|.|TRBV5-1
TGCGCCAGCAGCTTCAGGGGCCATGAGCAGTTCTTC
CASSFRGHEQFF
>TRBJ1-4|few|.|TRBV29-1
TGCAGCGTTGCACCTCATGGCTCCACCCGGGATGAAAAACTGTTTTTT
CSVAPHGSTRDEKLFF
>TRBJ2-7|.|.|TRBV4-2
TGTGCCAGCAGCCAATCCCTGAGCAGGGAACCGCCCTACGAGCAGTACTTC
CASSQSLSREPPYEQYF
>TRBJ2-7|.|TRBD1|TRBV7-9
TGTGCCAGCAGCTGGTCCGGGACAGGGGAGCAGTACTTC
CASSWSGTGEQYF
>TRBJ1-2|once|.|TRBV9
TGTGCCAGCAGCTCCGTGGGGGGTACTGGCTACACCTTC
CASSSVGGTGYTF
>TRBJ2-7|.|.|TRBV6-6
TGTGCCAGCAGTTACCTCTACGGGGGAGGTATCTACGAGCAGTACTTC
CASSYLYGGGIYEQYF
>TRBJ1-1|.|.|TRBV19
TGTGCCAGTAGGTTGGCCAGGGGCACTGAAGCTTTCTTT
CASRLARGTEAFF
>TRBJ1-2|.|TRBD1|TRBV30
TGTGCCTGGAGGACAGGGGGGAACTATGGCTACACCTTC
CAWRTGGNYGYTF
>TRBJ2-7|.|.|TRBV30
TGTGCCTGGAGTGTAACTAGCATTAACGAGCAGTACTTC
CAWSVTSINEQYF
>TRBJ1-2|.|.|TRBV27
TGTGCCAGCAGTTTATCCGACAGGAAAGGGGGCTACACCTTC
CASSLSDRKGGYTF
>TRBJ2-7|.|.|TRBV18
TGTGCCAGCTCACATCTCCAGACCTACGAGCAGTACTTC
CASSHLQTYEQYF
>TRBJ2-3|.|.|TRBV19
TGTGCCACCACGGACAGAGTTGGAGATACGCAGTATTTT
CATTDRVGDTQYF
>TRBJ2-5|.|TRBD2|TRBV5-1
TGCGCCAGCAGCTTCATCTCTCCCCAACTAGCGGGAGCGGAGACCCAGTACTTC
CASSFISPQLAGAETQYF
>TRBJ2-7|.|TRBD2|TRBV10-2
TGCGCCAGCAGTCAACTAGCGGGACCGGGCGAGCAGTACTTC
CASSQLAGPGEQYF
>TRBJ1-1|.|TRBD1|TRBV29-1
TGCAGCGTTCGAACAGGGGAGAACACTGAAGCTTTCTTT
CSVRTGENTEAFF
>TRBJ2-7|.|TRBD1|TRBV6-6
TGTGCCAGCAGTTACGGGGGGACAGGGGACTACGAGCAGTACTTC
CASSYGGTGDYEQYF
>TRBJ1-5|.|TRBD1|TRBV2
TGTGCCAGCAGTGGGGACAGAAGGAATCAGCCCCAGCATTTT
CASSGDRRNQPQHF
>TRBJ1-2|.|.|TRBV27
TGTGCCAGCAGCGATCTCGACACAAATTCTTATGGCTACACCTTC
CASSDLDTNSYGYTF
>TRBJ1-5|.|TRBD1|TRBV10-2
TGCGCCAGCAGTGAACAGGGGGCCCAACAGCCCCAGCATTTT
CASSEQGAQQPQHF
>TRBJ2-7|.|TRBD2|TRBV6-1
TGTGCCAGCAGTGAAGCGAGTTGGGAGGGGGGCGCGGGAGGCTCCTACGAGCAGTACTTC
CASSEASWEGGAGGSYEQYF
>TRBJ1-2|.|TRBD1|TRBV7-9
TGTGCCAGCAGCTCGGGACAGGGGAACGGCTACACCTTC
CASSSGQGNGYTF
>TRBJ2-7|.|.|TRBV6-4
TGTGCCAGCAGTGACTCGGGGGGACAGCCTATTTACGAGCAGTACTTC
CASSDSGGQPIYEQYF
>TRBJ2-2|.|.|TRBV19
TGTGCCAGTAGTAGGGACATCACCGGGGAGCTGTTTTTT
CASSRDITGELFF
>TRBJ1-1|.|TRBD1|TRBV11-3
TGTGCCAGCAGCATACCCATCTCGACAGGGAAGGGGGAGAACACTGAAGCTTTCTTT
CASSIPISTGKGENTEAFF